A selection of T cell receptor beta chains follows, all from one sample in a study of cytomegalovirus exposure and HLA in healthy donors. Assay used: immunoSEQ multiplex PCR; TCRdb lists only in-frame clones, some missing. The data contain some 150,000 clones, roughly 80% of them seen just once; the ten biggest clones take up 2.5% to 4%. The sequenced sample was PBMCs. The receptor set was obtained from a man in his forties in good health and CMV-seronegative. Each CDR3 is given with its conserved first and last residue. The D gene is left open where the match is weak. Rows give clone size only sometimes, using once, few, many, or a class for an expanded clone.

v_gene	j_gene	d_gene	abundance	CDR3aa	CDR3nt
TRBV5-1	TRBJ2-1	-	few	CASSLTWNEQFF	TGCGCCAGCAGCCTTACATGGAATGAGCAGTTCTTC
TRBV4-3	TRBJ1-2	-	-	CASTDRFGGYTF	TGCGCCAGTACCGACAGGTTTGGAGGCTACACCTTC
TRBV7-2	TRBJ1-5	-	-	CASSLVGWGRDGNQPQHF	TGTGCCAGCAGCTTAGTGGGGTGGGGCAGGGATGGCAATCAGCCCCAGCATTTT
TRBV7-3	TRBJ1-1	TRBD1	-	CASSLGPGGRTEAFF	TGTGCCAGCAGCTTAGGGCCAGGGGGGCGCACTGAAGCTTTCTTT
TRBV27	TRBJ2-5	TRBD2	-	CASSLSRLAGGGETQYF	TGTGCCAGCAGTTTGTCCCGACTAGCGGGGGGTGGGGAGACCCAGTACTTC
TRBV19	TRBJ2-7	-	-	CASSPIQGISRDEQYF	TGTGCCAGTAGCCCCATACAGGGTATCTCTCGGGACGAGCAGTACTTC
TRBV11-2	TRBJ1-2	TRBD1	-	CASSFGTAYGYTF	TGTGCCAGCAGCTTCGGGACAGCCTATGGCTACACCTTC
TRBV9	TRBJ1-2	-	once	CASSVALEQADGYTF	TGTGCCAGCAGCGTAGCTCTTGAACAGGCGGATGGCTACACCTTC
TRBV19	TRBJ1-4	TRBD1	-	CASSSPYPAGTGGYNEKLFF	TGTGCCAGTAGTTCCCCTTATCCCGCCGGGACAGGGGGCTACAATGAAAAACTGTTTTTT
TRBV10-3	TRBJ2-3	TRBD1	-	CAISEFQGEDTQYF	TGTGCCATCAGTGAGTTCCAGGGGGAAGATACGCAGTATTTT
TRBV27	TRBJ2-1	TRBD1	-	CASSIPGQGFHEQFF	TGTGCCAGCAGTATACCGGGACAGGGGTTTCATGAGCAGTTCTTC
TRBV9	TRBJ2-3	-	once	CASSGGGLLDTQYF	TGTGCCAGCAGTGGGGGGGGCCTGCTAGATACGCAGTATTTT
TRBV5-8	TRBJ1-5	-	-	CASRGQRNQPQHF	TGTGCCAGCAGAGGTCAGAGGAATCAGCCCCAGCATTTT
TRBV9	TRBJ2-5	TRBD2	-	CASSGGGQETQYF	TGTGCCAGCAGTGGCGGGGGGCAAGAGACCCAGTACTTC
TRBV9	TRBJ1-1	-	-	CASSGGGQVNTEAFF	TGTGCCAGCAGCGGAGGGGGACAAGTCAACACTGAAGCTTTCTTT
TRBV6-5	TRBJ1-4	-	few	CASSYGQNNEKLFF	TGTGCCAGCAGTTACGGTCAGAATAATGAAAAACTGTTTTTT
TRBV5-1	TRBJ2-3	TRBD2	few	CASSVTSGGPKADTQYF	TGCGCCAGCAGCGTGACTAGCGGGGGACCCAAGGCAGATACGCAGTATTTT
TRBV9	TRBJ1-1	-	-	CASSVDPATGDTEAFF	TGTGCCAGCAGCGTAGATCCGGCAACCGGGGACACTGAAGCTTTCTTT
TRBV28	TRBJ2-1	TRBD1	-	CASSLLDRVLEQFF	TGTGCCAGCAGTTTATTGGACAGGGTGCTTGAGCAGTTCTTC
TRBV5-4	TRBJ2-7	TRBD2	-	CASSPTSGGTYEQYF	TGTGCCAGCAGCCCGACTAGCGGGGGTACCTACGAGCAGTACTTC
TRBV5-8	TRBJ2-5	-	-	CASSGRGKETQYF	TGTGCCAGCAGCGGCCGGGGGAAAGAGACCCAGTACTTC
TRBV5-1	TRBJ2-5	TRBD2	-	CASSLVEGGQETQYF	TGCGCCAGCAGCTTGGTTGAGGGAGGGCAAGAGACCCAGTACTTC
TRBV4-1	TRBJ1-4	-	-	CASSQGPTNEKLFF	TGCGCCAGCAGCCAGGGGCCAACTAATGAAAAACTGTTTTTT
TRBV18	TRBJ1-6	-	-	CASFTGRDSPLHF	TGTGCCAGTTTCACAGGGAGGGATTCACCCCTCCACTTT
TRBV5-1	TRBJ1-6	-	once	CASSLAQVEMSPLHF	TGCGCCAGCAGCTTGGCCCAGGTTGAAATGTCACCCCTCCACTTT
TRBV27	TRBJ1-4	TRBD1	-	CASSGQGAPRREKLFF	TGTGCCAGCAGTGGACAGGGCGCTCCCCGTCGTGAAAAACTGTTTTTT
TRBV29-1	TRBJ2-1	-	-	CSVDSPAGNNEQFF	TGCAGCGTTGACAGTCCGGCGGGGAACAATGAGCAGTTCTTC
TRBV27	TRBJ2-7	TRBD1	-	CASSSIDRGFHEQYF	TGTGCCAGCAGTTCGATAGACAGGGGGTTCCACGAGCAGTACTTC
TRBV7-2	TRBJ2-3	TRBD2	-	CASSLGGTSGGATQYF	TGTGCCAGCAGCTTAGGAGGGACTAGTGGTGGGGCTACGCAGTATTTT
TRBV27	TRBJ1-6	-	-	CASSLSTQGPMDSPLHF	TGTGCCAGCAGTTTAAGCACACAGGGTCCCATGGATTCACCCCTCCACTTT
TRBV5-4	TRBJ1-4	-	-	CASSLEISGEKLFF	TGTGCCAGCAGCTTGGAGATTTCGGGTGAAAAACTGTTTTTT
TRBV11-2	TRBJ1-1	-	once	CASSLTRGVTEAFF	TGTGCCAGCAGCCTAACCCGGGGGGTTACTGAAGCTTTCTTT
TRBV2	TRBJ2-1	TRBD2	-	CASRASLAGNDNEQFF	TGTGCCAGCAGGGCTTCACTAGCGGGGAATGACAATGAGCAGTTCTTC
TRBV6-1	TRBJ2-5	TRBD2	-	CAALTSGGKETQYF	TGTGCCGCATTGACTAGCGGGGGGAAGGAGACCCAGTACTTC
TRBV29-1	TRBJ1-2	-	-	CSVEEASYSNYGYTF	TGCAGCGTTGAAGAGGCCAGTTATTCTAACTATGGCTACACCTTC
TRBV2	TRBJ1-1	-	-	CASKRRPESWTEAFF	TGTGCCAGCAAAAGGCGGCCCGAATCGTGGACTGAAGCTTTCTTT
TRBV25-1	TRBJ1-6	TRBD1	-	CASSLGTGGSSPLHF	TGTGCCAGCAGCCTCGGGACAGGAGGTAGTTCACCCCTCCACTTT
TRBV6-1	TRBJ1-2	-	few	CASSGMGLAGYTF	TGTGCCAGCAGTGGAATGGGACTCGCAGGCTACACCTTC
TRBV11-2	TRBJ1-2	-	-	CASSLDSGYGYIF	TGTGCCAGCAGCCTGGACTCTGGTTATGGCTACATCTTC
TRBV4-1	TRBJ2-1	-	-	CASSLMVVGQLNEQFF	TGCGCCAGCAGCCTGATGGTCGTCGGACAGCTCAATGAGCAGTTCTTC
TRBV5-5	TRBJ1-2	-	-	CASSLSMPRTVGSYGYTF	TGTGCCAGCAGCCTATCCATGCCCCGGACGGTTGGGAGTTATGGCTACACCTTC
TRBV9	TRBJ2-5	TRBD1	-	CASSEQGNIQEAQYF	TGTGCCAGCAGCGAACAGGGGAACATTCAAGAGGCCCAGTACTTC
TRBV7-8	TRBJ1-1	TRBD1	-	CASSRQGAYTEAFF	TGTGCCAGCAGCAGACAGGGGGCGTACACTGAAGCTTTCTTT
TRBV5-5	TRBJ2-7	-	-	CASSIGESSVTYEQYF	TGTGCCAGCAGCATCGGGGAGAGTAGTGTTACCTACGAGCAGTACTTC
TRBV2	TRBJ1-3	-	-	CASSDIPGQPPSGNTIYF	TGTGCCAGCAGTGATATCCCCGGACAGCCGCCCTCTGGAAACACCATATATTTT
TRBV7-2	TRBJ2-1	TRBD2	-	CASSSRSGGASYNEQFF	TGTGCCAGCAGCTCAAGGAGCGGGGGGGCCTCCTACAATGAGCAGTTCTTC
TRBV5-1	TRBJ2-2	-	-	CATRTANTGELFF	TGCGCCACCAGGACAGCGAACACCGGGGAGCTGTTTTTT
TRBV2	TRBJ2-7	-	-	CASSESGLAYSYEQYF	TGTGCCAGCAGTGAAAGTGGTCTAGCATACTCCTACGAGCAGTACTTC
TRBV5-8	TRBJ1-1	-	-	CASSLAGGAGTEAFF	TGTGCCAGCAGCTTGGCGGGGGGGGCTGGCACTGAAGCTTTCTTT
TRBV9	TRBJ1-2	-	few	CASSVGYGFEGYTF	TGTGCCAGCAGCGTAGGTTATGGTTTTGAGGGCTACACCTTC
TRBV10-2	TRBJ1-5	-	few	CASSEDYQPQHF	TGCGCCAGCAGTGAAGACTATCAGCCCCAGCATTTT
TRBV5-6	TRBJ1-5	TRBD1	-	CASSLRGGRQPQHF	TGTGCCAGCAGCTTGCGAGGGGGCCGGCAGCCCCAGCATTTT
TRBV6-5	TRBJ2-5	TRBD2	-	CASSTGTTSKTQYF	TGTGCCAGCAGTACGGGGACTACCTCGAAGACCCAGTACTTC
TRBV11-2	TRBJ1-5	-	-	CASSPYGNQPQHF	TGTGCCAGCAGCCCGTACGGGAATCAGCCCCAGCATTTT
TRBV6-4	TRBJ2-3	-	-	CASSLVSTSSTDTQYF	TGTGCCAGCAGTCTTGTATCTACTTCTAGCACAGATACGCAGTATTTT
TRBV5-1	TRBJ1-3	-	-	CASSLGQGNTIYF	TGCGCCAGCAGCTTGGGTCAAGGAAACACCATATATTTT
TRBV16	TRBJ1-2	TRBD1	-	CASSPTGNYGYTF	TGTGCCAGCAGCCCGACAGGGAACTATGGCTACACCTTC
TRBV28	TRBJ2-1	-	-	CASSASQAAHYNEQFF	TGTGCCAGCAGTGCCTCACAAGCGGCCCACTACAATGAGCAGTTCTTC
TRBV7-2	TRBJ2-7	TRBD1	-	CASRIRDRAYEQYF	TGTGCCAGCAGAATCCGGGACAGAGCCTACGAGCAGTACTTC
TRBV10-3	TRBJ1-5	TRBD1	-	CAISESAGGGSNQPQHF	TGTGCCATCAGTGAGTCTGCAGGGGGCGGGAGCAATCAGCCCCAGCATTTT